What follows describes a single TCR beta chain. Its antigen is currently unknown. Sequenced by immunoSEQ multiplex PCR; TCRdb stores in-frame clones only, minus some. Of tens of thousands of clones listed, about 64% were seen once; the top ten hold over 12%. The data belong to a study of T cell clones after liver transplantation. The wider study: TCRbeta sequencing after a pre-transplant mixed lymphocyte reaction identified graft-donor-reactive clones, later tracked in post-transplant blood.

General observations from the study: In 5 of 8 subjects, circulating graft-donor-reactive CD4 TCRbeta sequences fell significantly after transplant.

Germline-derived CDR1 and CDR2 are ENHRY and SYGVKD. The V and J ends lost 6 bases and 1 base, in that order; junction bases with no gene match: 3. This CDR3 contains 14 residues. This receptor was identified in a human donor who received a liver transplant. The sequencing used CD4+ T cells from blood, collected before liver transplant. The chain uses TRBV10-3 and TRBJ1-1; 9 bases agree with TRBD1. The CDR3 nucleotides read TGTGCCATCAGATTGACAGGGGGGAACACTGAAGCTTTCTTT. Translating gives CAIRLTGGNTEAFF.